This TCR beta chain is from a study of T cells in Graves' hyperthyroidism and ophthalmopathy. Amplified TCR beta CDR3 regions derived from RNA transcripts. HTBI primers were the set used in a first-round RT-PCR of the TCR CDR3. In TCRdb, the multiplex PCR reads were re-called with MiXCR into one record per CDR3 protein. The repertoire consists of roughly 520,000 distinct CDR3 sequences, with around 22% occurring once and the leading ten covering 11%. From germline, CDR1 is SGHTA and CDR2 FQGNSA. V was trimmed by 2 bases and J by 4 bases, leaving 18 bases between them. The length of the CDR3 is 16 residues. Any patient presenting with uncontrolled infection, other autoimmune disease, pregnancy or lactation was left out. Many counts were recorded for this clonotype.

The J gene is TRBJ2-7, the V gene TRBV7-2, with D tentatively TRBD1 (5 bases). The receptor was derived from a woman in her twenties or thirties with Graves' ophthalmopathy. The sequencing sample was made of blood. The CDR3 sequence is CASSLFGQGRLYEQYF. DNA for the CDR3: TGTGCCAGCAGCTTATTCGGCCAGGGCAGGCTTTACGAGCAGTACTTC.